The entry below describes one T cell receptor (beta chain). Its antigen specificity is not known. Per-nucleotide qualities are absent, and no much larger clonotype sits a single base away. These data originate in a study of T cell repertoires in cytomegalovirus infection (dated by TCRdb to the late 2010s). About the full investigation: The peptide stimulations were aimed at well-studied HLA-B-restricted epitopes as well as recently identified HLA-C-restricted CMV epitopes, whose presentation resists viral immunomodulation. Because public TCR beta signatures pointed to carriage of CMV infection together with the matching HLA type, the HLA type of each donor mattered for the analysis. What the work shows at the level of the full study, not this receptor alone: Cumulative frequency of public TCR beta family members discriminated carriers of CMV infection plus the relevant HLA type in this cohort and an independent approximately 370-donor cohort. The ex vivo response was dominated by HLA-C-restricted CMV-specific TCR beta clonotypes, which also provided the single most frequent clonotype in two of eight donors.

Trimming accounts for 5 bases at V and 4 bases at J, while the number of junction bases matched to no gene is 10. The germline V gene (reference sequence) specifies LGHDT as CDR1 and YNNKEL as CDR2. There are 15 amino acids in the CDR3, from cysteine to phenylalanine inclusive. Only the CDR3 DNA is retained, 45 bases long and in frame from the first base. The sample's treatment or condition label is to be understood as: in vitro stimulation with specific CMV peptide epitopes to enrich CMV-specific T cells. The instrument given in TCRdb is Illumina HiSeq 1500. TCRdb took the public reads, trimmed them with fastp at Q25, ran MiXCR for clone calling and kept in-frame beta chains. Entries are consolidated by CDR3 protein sequence, retaining the most common genes and DNA. The sample data list approximately 500,000 distinct CDR3 sequences, and 30% to 40% of these were observed just once. Together, the top ten hold 15% to 20% of the sample.

The sample consisted of cultured PBMCs, taken from culture after CMV antigen stimulation. This sequence uses TRBV3-1 and TRBJ1-2; a stretch of 7 junction bases matches TRBD1. This TCR derives from a human donor in good health (CMV status not recorded). Some clones in this sample may be carry-over from other donors' samples. The sequence in DNA is TGTGCCAGCAGCTCCCGGACAGGAACTCTCTATGGCTACACCTTC. Its protein reads: CASSSRTGTLYGYTF.